These 30 T cell receptor beta chains were sequenced from one sample in a study of control samples from healthy donors and cancer patients. Profiled with immunoSEQ multiplex PCR; TCRdb holds only in-frame clones, not every one. In the table there are under 60,000 clones, over 90% of which are singletons. The specimen was PBMCs. The receptor set was obtained from a woman aged 45-65 years with head and neck cancer.

The table lists this clone with a count of one. The chain has TRBV6-2 or TRBV6-3 and TRBJ1-2; D perhaps matches TRBD1 (6 bases). There are 12 residues in the CDR3. CDR1 and CDR2 (germline): MNHEY, SVGEGT. Trimming shortened V by 4 bases and J by 4 bases, and 7 bases separated the two germline ends. The CDR3 DNA reads as TGTGCCAGCAGTTCAGGGGCCTATGGCTACACCTTC. As protein: CASSSGAYGYTF.

This clone was seen a single time. The chain employs TRBV5-1 and TRBJ2-1; D perhaps matches TRBD2 (7 bases). This CDR3 has 19 amino acids. Trimming pared 0 bases from V and 0 bases from J, leaving 19 bases between. Germline V CDR1 and CDR2: SGHRS, YFSETQ. The CDR3: CASSLGTAGLYSSYNEQFF. In nucleotides, the CDR3 is TGCGCCAGCAGCTTGGGGACAGCGGGACTCTATAGCTCCTACAATGAGCAGTTCTTC. The full variable domain, in which reference TRBV5-1 and TRBJ2-1 provide the parts outside the CDR3, is KAGVTQTPRYLIKTRGQQVTLSCSPISGHRSVSWYQQTPGQGLQFLFEYFSETQRNKGNFPGRFSGRQFSNSRSEMNVSTLELGDSALYLCASSLGTAGLYSSYNEQFFGPGTRLTVL.

This clone is termed medium-sized. The V gene is TRBV9, the J gene TRBJ1-3, with D perhaps matching TRBD1 (5 bases). V dropped 4 bases and J dropped 0 bases, with 20 bases sitting between them. The CDR3 runs to 18 residues. Germline loops: CDR1 SGDLS, CDR2 YYNGEE. This CDR3 is CASSPRRGRMFSGNTIYF. As DNA, the CDR3 is TGTGCCAGCAGCCCCAGAAGGGGACGGATGTTCTCTGGAAACACCATATATTTT.

The V and J genes are TRBV7-9 and TRBJ1-4; 7 bases map to TRBD1. Unmatched junction bases numbered 9, after V lost 4 bases and J lost 1 base. The CDR3 consists of 17 residues. Germline CDR1 SEHNR, CDR2 FQNEAQ (reference sequence). The CDR3 region is CASSSLQGQLTNEKLFF. In nucleotides, the CDR3 is TGTGCCAGCAGCTCCCTTCAGGGACAGCTAACTAATGAAAAACTGTTTTTT.

This sequence joins TRBV2 and TRBJ1-2, with TRBD1 matching over 8 bases. This CDR3 spans 13 amino acids. Losses at the gene ends were 4 bases for V and 6 bases for J; bases not matched to a gene: 4. Germline CDR1 and CDR2: SNHLY and FYNNEI. This CDR3 is CASSGAGGDGYTF. DNA for the CDR3: TGTGCCAGCAGTGGGGCAGGGGGCGATGGCTACACCTTC.

The gene calls are TRBV2 and TRBJ2-7, with D possibly being TRBD1 (6 bases). From germline, CDR1 is SNHLY and CDR2 FYNNEI. The CDR3 spans 13 residues. The germline V and J ends were trimmed by 11 bases and 2 bases, with 16 bases remaining between them. The CDR3 region has the DNA TGTGCCGGGGCCCAGGGGACAACCTACGAGCAGTACTTC. Translating it yields CAGAQGTTYEQYF.

V gene TRBV5-1 combines with J gene TRBJ2-6, with a possible D match to TRBD1 (5 bases). V lost 0 bases to trimming and J lost 0 bases, with 7 bases between them. Germline assignment: CDR1 SGHRS and CDR2 YFSETQ. The CDR3 runs to 16 residues. DNA for the CDR3: TGCGCCAGCAGCTTGGGACAGTTCTCTGGGGCCAACGTCCTGACTTTC. Its protein is CASSLGQFSGANVLTF.

V is TRBV19 and J is TRBJ2-4, with 7 bases fitting TRBD1. The V segment lost 1 base and the J segment 8 bases; nucleotides outside the gene matches: 5. The CDR3 sequence is 14 residues long. CDR1 and CDR2 from the germline V gene are LNHDA and SQIVND (reference sequence). The CDR3 nucleotides read TGTGCCAGTAGTATAGGCCCCCAGGGGGACATTCAGTACTTC. It is translated as CASSIGPQGDIQYF. Full variable domain (remainder filled in from reference TRBV19 and TRBJ2-4): DGGITQSPKYLFRKEGQNVTLSCEQNLNHDAMYWYRQDPGQGLRLIYYSQIVNDFQKGDIAEGYSVSREKKESFPLTVTSAQKNPTAFYLCASSIGPQGDIQYFGAGTRLSVL.

This clone has a single count. The chain has TRBV2 and TRBJ1-3; 7 positions agree with TRBD1. J gave up 0 bases and V 4 bases, and 3 bases lay outside the gene matches. The CDR3 contains 15 residues. Germline V gene lookup returns CDR1 SNHLY and CDR2 FYNNEI. In DNA form, the CDR3 reads TGTGCCAGCAGTGCAACAGGGGTCTCTGGAAACACCATATATTTT. Amino acid sequence: CASSATGVSGNTIYF.

The CDR3 DNA sequence: TGTGCCAGCAGCCCACTACTAGCGGTTTACTCCTACAATGAGCAGTTCTTC. Residues: CASSPLLAVYSYNEQFF. This chain joins TRBV3-1 (or the pseudogene TRBV3-2) and TRBJ2-1; 8 nucleotides line up with TRBD2. CDR1 LGHDT and CDR2 YNNKEL come from the germline V gene (reference sequence). V shed 4 bases, J shed 0 bases, and the junction held 8 bases outside the gene matches. This CDR3 region has 17 residues.

This clone was counted once. This chain joins TRBV24-1 and TRBJ2-1; 9 nucleotides agree with TRBD1. With V trimmed by 4 bases and J by 4 bases, 16 bases remained unmatched. The CDR3 loop spans 19 amino acids. Germline V gene lookup returns CDR1 KGHDR and CDR2 SFDVKD. The DNA of the CDR3 is TGTGCCACCAGTGACACCGGGACAGGGAACATCGGCGGGTACAATGAGCAGTTCTTC. Its protein product is CATSDTGTGNIGGYNEQFF.

This chain joins TRBV19 and TRBJ2-6; D might be TRBD2 (5 bases). The germline V gene encodes CDR1 LNHDA and CDR2 SQIVND (reference sequence). The CDR3 consists of 17 residues. Trimming took 4 bases from V and 0 from J, leaving 13 bases between them. The CDR3 protein is CASSRERGNSGANVLTF. In nucleotides, the CDR3 is TGTGCCAGTAGTAGGGAACGGGGTAACTCTGGGGCCAACGTCCTGACTTTC.

V gene TRBV7-9 combines with J gene TRBJ2-5, with 14 bases aligning to TRBD2. After removal of 4 bases from V and 5 bases from J, the junction contained 9 bases not matched to a gene. CDR1 SEHNR and CDR2 FQNEAQ come from the germline V gene (reference sequence). The CDR3 spans 17 residues. CDR3 nucleotides: TGTGCCAGCAGCTCTGGACTAGCGGGGGGCCTCCTGGAGACCCAGTACTTC. Protein sequence: CASSSGLAGGLLETQYF.

The chain joins TRBV28 to TRBJ1-1, with a tentative D call TRBD1 (5 bases). Trimming removed 7 bases from V and 3 bases from J, with 15 bases in between. CDR1 and CDR2 from the germline V gene are MDHEN and SYDVKM. The CDR3 has 14 amino acids. CDR3 in amino acids: CASILLRGDTEAFF. The CDR3 DNA is TGTGCCAGCATCTTATTAAGGGGAGACACTGAAGCTTTCTTT.

This chain connects TRBV10-3 to TRBJ1-3; the D is unclear. Per germline, CDR1 ENHRY and CDR2 SYGVKD. The CDR3 is 14 residues long. The ends were cut back, 6 bases at V and 0 bases at J, with 9 bases in the middle. CDR3 sequence: CAISPGSSGNTIYF. CDR3 coding DNA: TGTGCCATCAGCCCGGGGAGCTCTGGAAACACCATATATTTT.

V and J are TRBV30 and TRBJ2-3; tentative D call: TRBD2 (6 bases). CDR3 length: 15 amino acids. Trimming took 5 bases from V and 1 from J, leaving 16 bases between them. Germline-derived CDR1 and CDR2 are GTSNPN and SVGIG (reference sequence). The CDR3 here is CAWGGFLSGTDTQYF. CDR3 DNA: TGTGCCTGGGGGGGGTTTCTGAGCGGCACAGATACGCAGTATTTT.

The rearrangement links TRBV7-2 to TRBJ2-3; 12 positions agree with TRBD2. J gave up 4 bases and V 4 bases, and 6 bases lay outside the gene matches. Germline V lookup: CDR1 SGHTA, CDR2 FQGNSA. There are 16 residues in the CDR3. CDR3 sequence reads: CASSSPGLAGSDTQYF. CDR3 nucleotides: TGTGCCAGCAGCTCCCCGGGACTAGCGGGCTCAGATACGCAGTATTTT.

The table lists this clone with a few counts. The chain recombines TRBV29-1 with TRBJ2-5; D uncertain. V lost 3 bases and J 1 base, leaving 9 bases between the germline ends. The CDR3 is made up of 13 amino acids. Looked up from germline, CDR1 is SQVTM and CDR2 is ANQGSEA. The CDR3 coding sequence is TGCAGCGTTGATACGGGTACCCAAGAGACCCAGTACTTC. Translation gives CSVDTGTQETQYF.

V and J are TRBV3-1 (or the pseudogene TRBV3-2) and TRBJ2-5, with 8 positions matching TRBD2. The germline V gene encodes CDR1 LGHDT and CDR2 YNNKEL (reference sequence). This CDR3 has 14 amino acids. The ends lost 3 bases at V and 2 bases at J; junction bases unmatched: 2. The CDR3 region is CASSHRGGQETQYF. DNA of the CDR3: TGTGCCAGCAGCCACCGGGGGGGACAAGAGACCCAGTACTTC.

This rearrangement joins TRBV18 to TRBJ2-3; D is undetermined. Trimming shortened V by 3 bases and J by 0 bases, and 4 bases separated the two germline ends. Germline V gene data show CDR1 as KGHSH and CDR2 as LQKENI. This CDR3 is built from 13 residues. The CDR3 nucleotides are TGTGCCAGCTCACCTCCTAGCACAGATACGCAGTATTTT. It yields the protein CASSPPSTDTQYF.

The genes are TRBV6-1 and TRBJ1-2; the D gene is possibly TRBD1 (5 bases). Trimming pared 2 bases from V and 0 bases from J, leaving 10 bases between. The germline gives CDR1 MNHNS, CDR2 SASEGT. CDR3 length equals 15 residues. CDR3 DNA: TGTGCCAGCAGTGAAATAGGCAGGGCTAACTATGGCTACACCTTC. Translated, it gives CASSEIGRANYGYTF.

The chain uses TRBV5-1 and TRBJ2-5; 10 nucleotides agree with TRBD2. The CDR3 is made up of 16 amino acids. Trimming removed 0 bases from V and 5 bases from J; junction bases left unmatched: 7. Germline V gene lookup returns CDR1 SGHRS and CDR2 YFSETQ. The CDR3 coding sequence is TGCGCCAGCAGCTTGGTGCGAGCGGGGGGGCCTGAGACCCAGTACTTC. Protein sequence: CASSLVRAGGPETQYF.

The chain has TRBV2 and TRBJ2-2; 9 bases match TRBD1. The CDR3 spans 15 residues. CDR1 and CDR2 (germline): SNHLY, FYNNEI. Germline trimming cut 4 bases from V and 4 bases from J; bases unmatched to any gene: 4. The CDR3 protein is CASSGTGVGTGELFF. DNA of the CDR3: TGTGCCAGCAGTGGGACAGGGGTCGGCACCGGGGAGCTGTTTTTT. The variable domain in full, with the rest retrieved from reference TRBV2 and TRBJ2-2, is EPEVTQTPSHQVTQMGQEVILRCVPISNHLYFYWYRQILGQKVEFLVSFYNNEISEKSEIFDDQFSVERPDGSNFTLKIRSTKLEDSAMYFCASSGTGVGTGELFFGEGSRLTVL.

V and J are TRBV12-3 or TRBV12-4 and TRBJ1-4; no definite D call. The CDR3 extends over 13 amino acids. Trimming took 7 bases from V and 5 from J, leaving 11 bases between them. The CDR3 here is CASTRGRNEKLFF. CDR3 DNA sequence: TGTGCCAGCACCCGCGGGAGAAATGAAAAACTGTTTTTT.

The chain joins TRBV9 to TRBJ1-1; no clear D. Trimming cost V 3 bases and J 0 bases, with 12 bases left between them. The CDR3 sequence is 15 residues long. CDR1 is SGDLS, CDR2 YYNGEE, per germline. CDR3 loop: CASSAEGGLNTEAFF. DNA of the CDR3: TGTGCCAGCAGCGCCGAGGGAGGGTTGAACACTGAAGCTTTCTTT.

V and J are TRBV6-1 and TRBJ2-7, with D possibly matching TRBD1 (6 bases). Germline assignment: CDR1 MNHNS and CDR2 SASEGT. V lost 2 bases and J 2 bases, leaving 10 bases between the germline ends. There are 14 residues in the CDR3. CDR3 nucleotides: TGTGCCAGCAGTGAAAGGAGGACAGCCTACGAGCAGTACTTC. This sequence encodes CASSERRTAYEQYF.

This clone was counted between two and nine times. The chain joins TRBV9 to TRBJ2-2; a possible D gene is TRBD2 (5 bases). V lost 6 bases and J 3 bases, leaving 18 bases between the germline ends. This CDR3 is built from 16 residues. The germline gives CDR1 SGDLS, CDR2 YYNGEE. The CDR3 reads CASTPGRADHTGELFF. In DNA, the CDR3 is TGTGCCAGCACCCCTGGCCGAGCGGATCACACCGGGGAGCTGTTTTTT.

This clone was recorded only once. Other nucleotide sequences from this sample produce the same CDR3. The chain is built from TRBV30 and TRBJ2-3; no clear D gene. The V and J ends lost 3 bases and 4 bases respectively, with 20 bases between them. Germline lookup yields CDR1 GTSNPN and CDR2 SVGIG (reference sequence). The CDR3 runs 16 residues. For the CDR3, the DNA is TGTGCCTGGAGCCCCCGCGGCCTAGAAAGGGCAGATACGCAGTATTTT. Protein sequence: CAWSPRGLERADTQYF.

This clone came up a few times. The rearrangement links TRBV28 to TRBJ1-5; possible D gene TRBD1, 6 bases. CDR1 is MDHEN and CDR2 is SYDVKM in the germline V gene. Trimming cost V 7 bases and J 7 bases, with 11 bases left between them. The CDR3 contains 12 residues. CDR3 DNA sequence: TGTGCCAGCACCCGCCAGGGGCAGCCCCAGCATTTT. As protein: CASTRQGQPQHF.

The rearrangement joins TRBV28 to TRBJ2-4, with D unclear. The V gene lost 3 bases and the J gene lost 0 bases, with 18 bases spanning the gap. The germline V gene has CDR1 MDHEN and CDR2 SYDVKM. The CDR3 covers 18 residues. In DNA form, the CDR3 reads TGTGCCAGCAGTTTCCCGGGCCCTCCTGGGCTAGCCAAAAACATTCAGTACTTC. Protein: CASSFPGPPGLAKNIQYF.